This TCR beta chain was identified in a study of STAT5B mutations in CD4+ large granular lymphocyte leukemia. Study findings and constraints: Less than 30% of private leukemic clonotypes occurred rarely in other patients' non-leukemic repertoires. Patient CD4-sorted repertoires stayed more clonal than healthy ones after leukemic-clone removal.

This clone was seen a handful of times. Its antigen remains unknown. The method was immunoSEQ multiplex PCR; TCRdb's version includes in-frame clones alone and lacks a portion of them. This sample has 25,000 to 35,000 clones, with around four fifths found just once. CDR3 length equals 14 residues. Germline values: CDR1 LNHDA, CDR2 SQIVND (reference sequence). J gave up 4 bases and V 5 bases, and 6 bases lay outside the gene matches. Healthy controls were blood donor buffy coats. This sequence was found in a human donor in good health. This rearrangement joins TRBV19 to TRBJ1-2; TRBD1 matches at 8 bases. Sequenced input: CD4+ T cells from blood buffy coats. The CDR3 region is CASSPGQGGYGYTF. The DNA for the CDR3 is TGTGCCAGTAGTCCAGGACAGGGAGGCTATGGCTACACCTTC.